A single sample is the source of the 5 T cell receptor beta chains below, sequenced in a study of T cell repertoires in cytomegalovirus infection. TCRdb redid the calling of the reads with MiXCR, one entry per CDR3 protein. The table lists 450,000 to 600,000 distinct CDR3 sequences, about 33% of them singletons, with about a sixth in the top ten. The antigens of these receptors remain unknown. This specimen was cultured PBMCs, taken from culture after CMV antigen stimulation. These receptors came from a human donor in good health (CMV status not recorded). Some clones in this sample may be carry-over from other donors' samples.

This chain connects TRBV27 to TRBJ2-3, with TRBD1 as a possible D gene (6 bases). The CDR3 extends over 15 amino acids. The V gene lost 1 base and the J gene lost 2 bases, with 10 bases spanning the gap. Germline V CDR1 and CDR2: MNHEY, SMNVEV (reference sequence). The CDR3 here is CASSLFAGATDTQYF. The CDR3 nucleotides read TGTGCCAGCAGTTTATTCGCAGGGGCCACAGATACGCAGTATTTT.

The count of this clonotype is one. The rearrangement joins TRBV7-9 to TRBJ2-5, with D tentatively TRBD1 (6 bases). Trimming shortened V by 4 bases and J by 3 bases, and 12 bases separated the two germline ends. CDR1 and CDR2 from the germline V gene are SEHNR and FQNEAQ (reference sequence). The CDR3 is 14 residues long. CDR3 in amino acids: CASSSMGAEETQYF. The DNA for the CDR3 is TGTGCCAGCAGCTCCATGGGGGCAGAAGAGACCCAGTACTTC.

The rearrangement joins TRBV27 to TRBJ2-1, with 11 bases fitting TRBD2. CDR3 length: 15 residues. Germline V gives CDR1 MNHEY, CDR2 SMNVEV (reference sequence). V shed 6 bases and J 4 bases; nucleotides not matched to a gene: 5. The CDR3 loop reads CASSTGLADYNEQFF. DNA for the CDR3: TGTGCCAGCAGCACGGGACTAGCGGATTACAATGAGCAGTTCTTC.

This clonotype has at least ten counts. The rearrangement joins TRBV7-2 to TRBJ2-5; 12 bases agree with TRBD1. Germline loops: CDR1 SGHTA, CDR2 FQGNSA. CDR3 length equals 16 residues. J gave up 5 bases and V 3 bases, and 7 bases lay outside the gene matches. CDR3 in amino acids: CASSLGQGAPGETQYF. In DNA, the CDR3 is TGTGCCAGCAGCTTGGGACAGGGGGCCCCCGGGGAGACCCAGTACTTC.

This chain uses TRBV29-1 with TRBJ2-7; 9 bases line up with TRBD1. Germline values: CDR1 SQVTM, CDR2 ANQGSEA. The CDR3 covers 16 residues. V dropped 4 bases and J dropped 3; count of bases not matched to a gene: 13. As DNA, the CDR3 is TGCAGCGTTGGCAACCCCGGGACAGGGATAATCTACGAGCAGTACTTC. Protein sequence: CSVGNPGTGIIYEQYF.